Listed below are T cell receptor beta chains from one sample, sequenced in a study of shared clonotypes between healthy human individuals. Generated by immunoSEQ multiplex PCR, the TCRdb table keeps only in-frame clones and is missing some. Of about 700,000 clones in the sample, just over 90% are singletons; the top ten hold more than 20%. Sequencing input: naive CD8+ T cells sorted from blood. These receptors came from a man aged 30 to 39 in good health. Each CDR3 is given with its conserved first and last residue. D genes are given only for firm matches. A row's size may be missing; if present it is once, few, many or a size class.

abundance	j_gene	v_gene	d_gene	CDR3aa	CDR3nt
NA	TRBJ1-2	TRBV29-1	TRBD1	CSVPTGVGSYGYTF	TGCAGCGTTCCAACAGGGGTCGGGAGCTATGGCTACACCTTC
NA	TRBJ2-1	TRBV6-1	NA	CASRGRSSYNEQFF	TGTGCCAGCAGAGGACGAAGCTCCTACAATGAGCAGTTCTTC
NA	TRBJ2-3	TRBV29-1	NA	CSVPAGTDTQYF	TGCAGCGTCCCCGCTGGCACAGATACGCAGTATTTT
NA	TRBJ1-1	TRBV27	NA	CASCGAVNTEAFF	TGTGCCAGCTGTGGGGCAGTTAACACTGAAGCTTTCTTT
NA	TRBJ2-2	TRBV21-1	NA	CASSKGDSRTRGIMRRELFF	TGTGCCAGCAGCAAAGGTGACAGCCGAACTCGCGGAATAATGCGCCGGGAGCTGTTTTTT
NA	TRBJ1-4	TRBV30	TRBD1	CAWNEGAGEKLFF	TGTGCCTGGAACGAGGGGGCGGGGGAAAAACTGTTTTTT
NA	TRBJ2-3	TRBV5-4	NA	CASREGTVSKNTQYF	TGTGCCAGCAGGGAGGGGACAGTCTCTAAGAATACGCAGTATTTT
NA	TRBJ2-1	TRBV6-4	TRBD1	CALNEGQGRDEQFF	TGTGCCCTAAACGAGGGACAGGGGAGAGATGAGCAGTTCTTC
NA	TRBJ2-3	TRBV27	TRBD2	CASSLAGEADTQYF	TGTGCCAGCAGTTTAGCGGGAGAGGCAGATACGCAGTATTTT
NA	TRBJ1-5	TRBV4-1	NA	CASSQVQGGQPQHF	TGCGCCAGCAGCCAAGTACAGGGAGGTCAGCCCCAGCATTTT
NA	TRBJ2-7	TRBV4-3	NA	CASSQARSGVSYEQYF	TGCGCCAGCAGCCAAGCCAGGTCGGGGGTCTCCTACGAGCAGTACTTC
NA	TRBJ2-1	TRBV7-8	TRBD2	CASSLALIVAGGPHNEQFF	TGTGCCAGCAGCTTAGCATTAATAGTAGCGGGAGGGCCACACAATGAGCAGTTCTTC
once	TRBJ2-7	TRBV7-6	TRBD1	CASSLTPGGYEQYF	TGTGCCAGCAGCTTAACTCCAGGGGGATACGAGCAGTACTTC
once	TRBJ2-2	TRBV5-4	TRBD2	CASSLRTSGTWTGELFF	TGTGCCAGCAGCTTGCGGACTAGCGGGACCTGGACCGGGGAGCTGTTTTTT
NA	TRBJ1-1	TRBV29-1	NA	CSVRGGRDTEAFF	TGCAGCGTGCGGGGGGGCAGGGACACTGAAGCTTTCTTT
once	TRBJ1-1	TRBV27	NA	CASSFLGSNTEAFF	TGTGCCAGCAGTTTCCTCGGGTCGAACACTGAAGCTTTCTTT
NA	TRBJ2-7	TRBV19	TRBD2	CASSILAGGTYEQYF	TGTGCCAGTAGTATTTTAGCGGGAGGTACCTACGAGCAGTACTTC
NA	TRBJ1-4	TRBV7-9	NA	CASSKGVGEKLFF	TGTGCCAGCTCTAAGGGCGTGGGTGAAAAACTGTTTTTT
NA	TRBJ1-2	TRBV10-3	NA	CASSSDVGYTF	TGTGCCAGTAGTTCGGATGTTGGCTACACCTTC
NA	TRBJ2-5	TRBV13	TRBD2	CASSSGLDEGLETQYF	TGTGCCAGCAGCTCGGGACTAGACGAGGGTTTGGAGACCCAGTACTTC
NA	TRBJ2-5	TRBV4-2	NA	CASSQDHRLALGETQYF	TGTGCCAGCAGCCAAGATCATCGTCTAGCGTTAGGAGAGACCCAGTACTTC
NA	TRBJ1-4	TRBV6-5	NA	CASSYLGNEKLFF	TGTGCCAGCAGTTACTTGGGGAATGAAAAACTGTTTTTT
NA	TRBJ1-1	TRBV29-1	NA	CSALGNIGAFF	TGCAGCGCCCTGGGGAACATTGGGGCTTTCTTT
few	TRBJ1-1	TRBV2	NA	CATSENTEAFF	TGTGCCACCTCGGAGAACACTGAAGCTTTCTTT
once	TRBJ2-7	TRBV7-9	TRBD2	CASNIAGDYEQYF	TGTGCCAGCAACATAGCGGGAGATTACGAGCAGTACTTC
NA	TRBJ2-2	TRBV10-2	NA	CASSPRSPHTGELFF	TGCGCCAGCAGTCCTAGGTCGCCTCACACCGGGGAGCTGTTTTTT
once	TRBJ2-7	TRBV27	NA	CASSLLTSRGSYEQYF	TGTGCCAGCAGTTTGCTGACTAGCAGGGGCTCCTACGAGCAGTACTTC
once	TRBJ2-7	TRBV18	TRBD1	CASSPDRDSSYEQYF	TGTGCCAGCTCACCAGACCGGGACAGCTCCTACGAGCAGTACTTC
NA	TRBJ1-2	TRBV6-5	TRBD1	CASWDRGHGYTF	TGTGCCAGCTGGGACAGGGGACATGGCTACACCTTC
NA	TRBJ2-3	TRBV15	NA	CATTTLGTDTQYF	TGTGCCACCACTACGCTTGGCACAGATACGCAGTATTTT
NA	TRBJ1-4	TRBV2	TRBD1	CASGEFGTDEKLFF	TGTGCCAGCGGGGAATTCGGGACAGATGAAAAACTGTTTTTT
NA	TRBJ2-2	TRBV5-4	NA	CASSPSDIRPGELFF	TGTGCCAGCAGCCCCTCGGATATAAGACCCGGGGAGCTGTTTTTT
NA	TRBJ1-1	TRBV7-9	NA	CASSLEGAEAFF	TGTGCCAGCAGCTTAGAAGGAGCTGAAGCTTTCTTT
NA	TRBJ2-5	TRBV4-1	NA	CASSQEDGGQETQYF	TGCGCCAGCAGCCAAGAGGATGGCGGTCAAGAGACCCAGTACTTC
NA	TRBJ1-2	TRBV4-1	TRBD1	CASSQEGTGNGYTF	TGCGCCAGCAGCCAAGAAGGGACAGGGAATGGCTACACCTTC
NA	TRBJ2-3	TRBV5-6	NA	CASSLGNTDTQYF	TGTGCCAGCAGCTTGGGCAACACAGATACGCAGTATTTT
NA	TRBJ2-7	TRBV11-3	TRBD2	CASSQTTSGSNEQYF	TGTGCCAGCAGCCAAACGACTAGCGGGAGCAACGAGCAGTACTTC
NA	TRBJ2-1	TRBV4-3	NA	CASSQDPRSRWNEQFF	TGCGCCAGCAGCCAAGATCCCAGATCCCGTTGGAATGAGCAGTTCTTC
NA	TRBJ2-1	TRBV4-2	TRBD2	CASSQEASGSYEQFF	TGTGCCAGCAGCCAAGAGGCTAGCGGGAGCTATGAGCAGTTCTTC
NA	TRBJ2-7	TRBV27	NA	CASSLTGSSYEQYF	TGTGCCAGCAGTTTAACCGGGAGCTCCTACGAGCAGTACTTC
NA	TRBJ2-1	TRBV27	NA	CASSSGGPNNEQFF	TGTGCCAGCAGTTCTGGCGGGCCAAACAATGAGCAGTTCTTC
NA	TRBJ1-4	TRBV6-1	NA	CASSDADGGHTEKLFF	TGTGCCAGCAGTGACGCCGATGGAGGCCACACTGAAAAACTGTTTTTT
NA	TRBJ2-7	TRBV11-2	TRBD2	CASSPPRTSGDYEQYF	TGTGCCAGCAGCCCCCCCCGGACTAGCGGAGATTACGAGCAGTACTTC
once	TRBJ2-7	TRBV29-1	NA	CSVIEQQSEQYF	TGCAGCGTTATCGAGCAGCAAAGCGAGCAGTACTTC
NA	TRBJ2-3	TRBV28	TRBD1	CASSLGQGYTDTQYF	TGTGCCAGCAGTCTCGGACAGGGCTACACAGATACGCAGTATTTT
NA	TRBJ2-2	TRBV7-9	TRBD2	CASSPGLAGVRTGELFF	TGTGCCAGCAGTCCGGGACTAGCGGGAGTTCGGACCGGGGAGCTGTTTTTT
NA	TRBJ2-7	TRBV4-3	NA	CASSRDRSSYEQYF	TGCGCCAGCAGCCGGGACCGATCTTCCTACGAGCAGTACTTC
NA	TRBJ1-2	TRBV5-1	NA	CASTRLYRDVSGYTF	TGCGCCAGCACCCGGCTGTACAGGGATGTCTCTGGCTACACCTTC